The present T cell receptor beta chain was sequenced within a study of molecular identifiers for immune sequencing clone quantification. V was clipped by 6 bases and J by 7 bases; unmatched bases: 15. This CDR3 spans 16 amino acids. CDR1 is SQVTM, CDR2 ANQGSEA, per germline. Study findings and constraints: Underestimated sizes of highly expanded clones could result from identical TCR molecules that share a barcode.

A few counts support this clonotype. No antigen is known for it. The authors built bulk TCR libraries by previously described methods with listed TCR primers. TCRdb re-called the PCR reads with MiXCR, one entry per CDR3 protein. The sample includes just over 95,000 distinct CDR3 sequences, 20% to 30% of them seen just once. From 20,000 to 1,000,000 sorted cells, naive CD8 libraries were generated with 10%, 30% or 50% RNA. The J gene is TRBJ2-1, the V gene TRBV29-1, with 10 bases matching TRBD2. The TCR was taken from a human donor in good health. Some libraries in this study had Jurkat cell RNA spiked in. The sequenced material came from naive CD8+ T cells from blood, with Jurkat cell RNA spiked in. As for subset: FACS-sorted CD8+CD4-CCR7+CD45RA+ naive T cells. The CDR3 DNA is TGCAGCGTCCTCGGACTAGCGGCCGGGGTATTGAATGAGCAGTTCTTC. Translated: CSVLGLAAGVLNEQFF.